These 18 T cell receptor beta chains came from one sample sequenced in a study of T cells after yellow fever vaccination (dated by TCRdb to between 2017 and 2020). To prepare the library, 5' RACE was applied. Sequenced on an Illumina HiSeq 2500. TCRdb applied fastp at Q25 and MiXCR to the public reads, then kept only in-frame beta chains. Every CDR3 protein is listed once, alongside the most common genes and DNA of its rows. The sample records 620,000 or so distinct CDR3 sequences, around a sixth of which are singletons. The leading ten clones occupy 17% of the sample. The treatment or condition label on this specimen signifies: live attenuated yellow fever vaccine strain. Source: PBMCs, taken about 5 days after the first yellow fever vaccination. The receptors were sampled from a man aged 18 to 35 who received the YFV17D yellow fever vaccine.

This clonotype was detected only a few times. The chain combines TRBV12-3 or TRBV12-4 with TRBJ1-3; tentative D call: TRBD1 (5 bases). V was pared by 6 bases and J by 6 bases, with 12 bases between. CDR3 length equals 13 residues. The CDR3 nucleotides read TGTGCCAGCAGGAAAGGGGTCCAAAACACCATATATTTT. This gives the protein CASRKGVQNTIYF.

This clonotype was seen repeatedly, ten times or more. The chain uses TRBV6-5 and TRBJ1-6, with 8 bases aligning to TRBD1. Per germline, CDR1 MNHEY and CDR2 SVGAGI. V trimming: 11 bases; J trimming: 5 bases; junction bases outside the gene matches: 5. This CDR3 has 13 amino acids. CDR3 nucleotide sequence: TGTGCCGTAACGGACAGGGATAATTCACCCCTCCACTTT. It is translated as CAVTDRDNSPLHF.

This sequence joins TRBV3-1 and TRBJ2-1, with 7 bases matching TRBD1. CDR3 length equals 15 residues. The germline V gene encodes CDR1 LGHDT and CDR2 YNNKEL (reference sequence). Trimming took 5 bases from V and 2 from J; bases not matched to a gene: 6. Written as DNA, the CDR3 is TGTGCCAGCAGCTCCATGCAGGGGGCCTACAATGAGCAGTTCTTC. This gives the protein CASSSMQGAYNEQFF.

The chain carries TRBV19 and TRBJ1-2; D is ambiguous. The germline V gene encodes CDR1 LNHDA and CDR2 SQIVND (reference sequence). The V end lost 4 bases, the J end lost 1 base, and 10 bases lay between the germline ends. The length of the CDR3 is 14 residues. The CDR3 coding sequence is TGTGCCAGTAGTAAATCAACCCTTAACTATGGCTACACCTTC. Encoded protein: CASSKSTLNYGYTF.

This clonotype was observed at least ten times. The rearrangement links TRBV7-2 to TRBJ2-5, with a weak D call TRBD2 (5 bases). The V gene lost 1 base and the J gene lost 5 bases, with 17 bases spanning the gap. From germline, CDR1 is SGHTA and CDR2 FQGNSA. The CDR3 sequence is 16 residues long. Here the CDR3 reads CASSLGESSSGETQYF. CDR3 nucleotides: TGTGCCAGCAGCTTAGGAGAATCTAGCTCCGGGGAGACCCAGTACTTC.

This chain connects TRBV24-1 to TRBJ2-1, with 7 bases identical to TRBD1. Trimming removed 7 bases from V and 0 bases from J; junction bases left unmatched: 8. Germline V gene lookup returns CDR1 KGHDR and CDR2 SFDVKD. This CDR3 has 16 amino acids. The DNA for the CDR3 is TGTGCCACCAGCCCTCCGGGACAGAGCTCCTACAATGAGCAGTTCTTC. It encodes CATSPPGQSSYNEQFF.

The chain links TRBV20-1 to TRBJ2-5; 7 bases map to TRBD1. Germline trimming cut 5 bases from V and 5 bases from J; bases unmatched to any gene: 5. Germline V CDR1 and CDR2: DFQATT, SNEGSKA (reference sequence). This CDR3 region has 12 residues. CDR3 in amino acids: CSARRQGETQYF. The CDR3 DNA follows: TGCAGTGCTCGCCGACAGGGCGAGACCCAGTACTTC.

The rearrangement joins TRBV9 to TRBJ2-5, with 8 bases matching TRBD1. The V gene end was trimmed by 4 bases and the J gene end by 4 bases; junction bases not matched to a gene: 9. CDR1 SGDLS and CDR2 YYNGEE come from the germline V gene. CDR3 length: 15 residues. As DNA, the CDR3 is TGTGCCAGCAGCATCAAGACGACAGGGGCAGAGACCCAGTACTTC. Translating it yields CASSIKTTGAETQYF.

This clonotype has only a few counts. The J gene is TRBJ1-1, the V gene TRBV28; D gene uncertain. This CDR3 is 13 amino acids long. With 6 bases removed from V and 10 bases from J, the gap between germline ends came to 18 bases. Germline assignment: CDR1 MDHEN and CDR2 SYDVKM. The DNA for the CDR3 is TGTGCCAGCAGCCTTGCGGTTTTGGCAAGAGCTTTCTTT. As protein: CASSLAVLARAFF.

This chain links TRBV4-1 with TRBJ2-1, with 11 nucleotides matching TRBD1. There are 18 residues in the CDR3. In germline, CDR1 is MGHRA, CDR2 YSYEKL. With V trimmed by 2 bases and J by 4 bases, 10 bases remained unmatched. DNA of the CDR3: TGCGCCAGCAGCCAATTTCTAAGCGGACAGGGGGCTTACAATGAGCAGTTCTTC. Its translation is CASSQFLSGQGAYNEQFF.

This clonotype has a handful of counts. J is TRBJ2-5 and V is TRBV11-1, with D perhaps matching TRBD2 (6 bases). This CDR3 comprises 18 residues. V was clipped by 2 bases and J by 7 bases, with 26 bases between them. From germline, CDR1 is SGHAT and CDR2 FQDESV (reference sequence). For the CDR3, the DNA is TGTGCCAGCAGCTTATCAATTCGGTTAGCGGCCGACGCGGGGACCCAGTACTTC. It is translated as CASSLSIRLAADAGTQYF. Complete variable domain (other parts from reference TRBV11-1 and TRBJ2-5): EAEVAQSPRYKITEKSQAVAFWCDPISGHATLYWYRQILGQGPELLVQFQDESVVDDSQLPKDRFSAERLKGVDSTLKIQPAELGDSAMYLCASSLSIRLAADAGTQYFGPGTRLLVL.

This chain joins TRBV3-1 and TRBJ2-7; 11 bases map to TRBD1. This CDR3 is built from 14 residues. Germline trimming cut 6 bases from V and 3 bases from J; bases unmatched to any gene: 4. Germline CDR1 and CDR2: LGHDT and YNNKEL (reference sequence). The CDR3 region has the DNA TGTGCCAGCAGTCGCGGGACAGGGGGCTACGAGCAGTACTTC. It codes for CASSRGTGGYEQYF.

In its sample, this clonotype was seen a few times. The CDR3 loop is CASSYSVEGTYGYTF. DNA for the CDR3: TGTGCCAGCAGTTACTCGGTAGAGGGAACCTATGGCTACACCTTC. The rearrangement uses TRBV6-2 or TRBV6-3 and TRBJ1-2; no clear D. V lost 0 bases and J lost 4, with 12 bases in between. Germline V gene data show CDR1 as MNHEY and CDR2 as SVGEGT. This CDR3 has 15 amino acids.

The J gene is TRBJ1-3, the V gene TRBV3-1; D is ambiguous. CDR3 size: 16 residues. Trimming left V 0 bases short and J 3 bases short, with 12 bases between. Germline V gene sequence: CDR1 LGHDT, CDR2 YNNKEL (reference sequence). The CDR3 spells CASSQDPARSGNTIYF. The DNA of the CDR3 is TGTGCCAGCAGCCAAGATCCCGCTAGAAGTGGAAACACCATATATTTT.

V is TRBV29-1 and J is TRBJ2-1, with a tentative D call TRBD1 (5 bases). V was trimmed by 4 bases and J by 8 bases, leaving 15 bases between them. The CDR3 is 13 residues long. Germline assignment: CDR1 SQVTM and CDR2 ANQGSEA. In nucleotides, the CDR3 is TGCAGCGTTGTGGACACACTCAGAGATGAGCAGTTCTTC. Translating gives CSVVDTLRDEQFF.

Only a few counts were recorded for this clonotype. The rearrangement links TRBV15 to TRBJ2-5, with D uncertain. Trimming removed 3 bases at V and 11 bases at J, with 19 bases between. The CDR3 has 14 amino acids. Germline values: CDR1 LNHNV, CDR2 YYDKDF (reference sequence). The CDR3 spells CATSRNRVSGLQYF. The CDR3 DNA follows: TGTGCCACCAGCAGGAACCGGGTCTCCGGTTTGCAGTACTTC.

This clonotype was detected only a few times. The chain is built from TRBV7-2 and TRBJ2-5; D is perhaps TRBD2 (5 bases). Trimming took 3 bases from V and 4 from J, leaving 9 bases between them. Germline CDR1 is SGHTA and CDR2 is FQGNSA. This CDR3 has 13 residues. The CDR3 DNA reads TGTGCCAGCAGCTTCTCGGAGGTAGAGACCCAGTACTTC. Translation: CASSFSEVETQYF.

This clonotype has just a few counts. This chain uses TRBV7-3 with TRBJ1-6; D possibly corresponds to TRBD1 (6 bases). Trimming took 8 bases from V and 9 from J, leaving 11 bases between them. Germline CDR1 SGHTA, CDR2 FQGTGA. This CDR3 region has 12 residues. CDR3: CASGQGSSPLHF. DNA of the CDR3: TGTGCCAGCGGGCAGGGGTCTTCACCCCTCCACTTT. Together with reference TRBV7-3 and TRBJ1-6, the CDR3 gives the full variable domain: GAGVSQTPSNKVTEKGKYVELRCDPISGHTALYWYRQSLGQGPEFLIYFQGTGAADDSGLPNDRFFAVRPEGSVSTLKIQRTERGDSAVYLCASGQGSSPLHFGNGTRLTVT.